These 11 T cell receptor beta chains came from one sample sequenced in a study of T-cell memory formation after mild COVID-19. TCRdb re-derived calls from the 5' RACE reads in MiXCR, one entry per CDR3 protein. The sample yields roughly 600,000 distinct CDR3 sequences, roughly 18% seen once. The specimen sequenced was PBMCs or a T cell subset sorted from them (not recorded which). The source is an adult woman who had mild COVID-19 (a few samples of this study predate the infection). Cell type and time point are not known.

This clonotype appeared a few times. This chain uses TRBV4-2 with TRBJ2-7; D is uncertain. The V end was cut by 3 bases, the J end by 5 bases, with 5 bases between. The V gene's germline CDR1 is LGHNA and CDR2 YNFKEQ. This CDR3 spans 11 amino acids. The CDR3 reads CASSQSHEQYF. The CDR3 nucleotides read TGTGCCAGCAGCCAGTCCCACGAGCAGTACTTC.

This clonotype was recorded a few times. This sequence joins TRBV20-1 and TRBJ1-2; 7 positions match TRBD1. Germline CDR1 is DFQATT and CDR2 is SNEGSKA (reference sequence). This CDR3 has 13 amino acids. Losses at the gene ends were 7 bases for V and 5 bases for J; bases not matched to a gene: 10. Written as DNA, the CDR3 is TGCAGTGAGCGCAGGGGGGAAGGGTATGGCTACACCTTC. It translates to CSERRGEGYGYTF.

The sample holds a few counts of this clonotype. The V call is TRBV24-1, the J call TRBJ2-3, with TRBD2 identical over 8 bases. This CDR3 region has 16 residues. J gave up 0 bases and V 3 bases, and 4 bases lay outside the gene matches. The germline CDR1 and CDR2 sequences are KGHDR and SFDVKD. The CDR3 sequence: CATSDPGGGSTDTQYF. The DNA for the CDR3 is TGTGCCACCAGTGATCCCGGGGGGGGAAGCACAGATACGCAGTATTTT.

This clonotype was detected a few times. The chain uses TRBV4-2 and TRBJ2-3, with 8 positions matching TRBD2. CDR1 and CDR2 from the germline V gene are LGHNA and YNFKEQ. J was trimmed by 1 base and V by 0 bases; bases with no gene match: 12. The CDR3 extends over 19 amino acids. CDR3 amino acids: CASSQDRLREAGGTDTQYF. The CDR3, as DNA: TGTGCCAGCAGCCAAGATAGGTTGCGGGAGGCGGGAGGCACAGATACGCAGTATTTT.

This clonotype was counted many times. The chain couples TRBV20-1 to TRBJ2-7; D is undetermined. Germline loops: CDR1 DFQATT, CDR2 SNEGSKA (reference sequence). This CDR3 is 14 amino acids long. Trimming shortened V by 8 bases and J by 3 bases, and 20 bases separated the two germline ends. CDR3 sequence: CSSYDPKLGYEQYF. The CDR3 nucleotides read TGCAGTTCCTATGATCCTAAGTTGGGCTACGAGCAGTACTTC.

This clonotype appeared a few times. This chain connects TRBV12-3 or TRBV12-4 to TRBJ2-3; no clear D. Trimming pared 4 bases from V and 6 bases from J, leaving 14 bases between. The CDR3 is 14 amino acids. CDR3 bases: TGTGCCAGCAGTTCCCACCCAACCGCGGATACGCAGTATTTT. Translated, it gives CASSSHPTADTQYF.

V usage is TRBV9 and J usage is TRBJ2-4; D tentatively reads TRBD1 or TRBD2 (5 bases each). Germline assignment: CDR1 SGDLS and CDR2 YYNGEE. This CDR3 region has 14 residues. V lost 2 bases, J lost 10 bases, and 16 bases lay in between. The CDR3 region is CASSVGTGDGIQYF. In nucleotides, the CDR3 is TGTGCCAGCAGCGTCGGGACCGGAGATGGGATTCAGTACTTC. The whole variable domain, filled in from reference TRBV9 and TRBJ2-4, reads DSGVTQTPKHLITATGQRVTLRCSPRSGDLSVYWYQQSLDQGLQFLIQYYNGEERAKGNILERFSAQQFPDLHSELNLSSLELGDSALYFCASSVGTGDGIQYFGAGTRLSVL.

The rearrangement links TRBV6-5 to TRBJ1-1; possibly TRBD1 for D (6 bases). The germline V and J ends were trimmed by 5 bases and 5 bases, with 18 bases remaining between them. Germline V gives CDR1 MNHEY, CDR2 SVGAGI. The CDR3 totals 15 residues. CDR3 coding DNA: TGTGCCAGCAGTCCCCTCGGGCAGGGGAGTACTGAAGCTTTCTTT. Its translation: CASSPLGQGSTEAFF.

The rearrangement links TRBV7-9 to TRBJ1-2; the D is unclear. The CDR3 loop spans 16 amino acids. Trimming removed 1 base at V and 2 bases at J, with 14 bases between. Germline V gene lookup returns CDR1 SEHNR and CDR2 FQNEAQ (reference sequence). The CDR3 sequence: CASSLGASRPNYGYTF. In DNA, the CDR3 is TGTGCCAGCAGCTTAGGGGCCAGTCGACCAAACTATGGCTACACCTTC.

The rearrangement joins TRBV6-2 or TRBV6-3 to TRBJ2-7, with D uncertain. Germline CDR1 reads MNHEY; CDR2 reads SVGEGT. This CDR3 comprises 11 residues. Trimming removed 8 bases at V and 4 bases at J, with 9 bases between. The CDR3 here is CASRMGYEQYF. CDR3 DNA: TGTGCCAGCCGTATGGGGTACGAGCAGTACTTC.

This clonotype was found many times. The chain uses TRBV20-1 and TRBJ1-5, with D tentatively TRBD1 (5 bases). Trimming shortened V by 6 bases and J by 3 bases, and 18 bases separated the two germline ends. Germline CDR1 is DFQATT and CDR2 is SNEGSKA (reference sequence). The CDR3 spans 15 residues. CDR3 coding DNA: TGCAGTGCGAACACGGGGGTGCCCACCAATCAGCCCCAGCATTTT. It encodes CSANTGVPTNQPQHF.